One TCR beta chain is described in this entry. This entry is derived from a study of PD-1 blockade in classical Hodgkin lymphoma. V was shortened by 1 base and J by 9 bases, with 10 bases between the two germline ends. The germline V gene has CDR1 SGHTA and CDR2 FQGNSA. This CDR3 is 13 amino acids long. Patients all relapsed after autologous stem cell transplantation, and there was variation in brentuximab vedotin exposure. The protocol was immunoSEQ multiplex PCR, while the TCRdb copy is restricted to in-frame clones and leaves out a portion. The sample comprises under 30,000 clones, about 71% of which are singletons, and approximately 15% rests with the top ten.

This chain connects TRBV7-2 to TRBJ1-5; D unresolved. This TCR derives from a human donor with classical Hodgkin lymphoma. The specimen comprised peripheral blood mononuclear cells (PBMCs), sampled at baseline. This CDR3 reads CASSLGEIWPQHF. CDR3 nucleotides: TGTGCCAGCAGCTTAGGAGAGATCTGGCCCCAGCATTTT.